This TCR beta chain is from a study of blood T cell repertoires in COVID-19. Generated by immunoSEQ multiplex PCR, the TCRdb table keeps only in-frame clones and is missing some. Found here are 200,000 to 250,000 clones, roughly 80% of them singletons; the top ten hold 6.5% to 8.5%. The sequence was obtained from a woman aged 80 or over with COVID-19, enrolled during active disease. The sequencing input was peripheral blood.

As DNA, the CDR3 is TGTGCCAGCAGTTTATTAGGGGATGGAAAACTGTTTTTT. This gives the protein CASSLLGDGKLFF. The chain has TRBV12-3 or TRBV12-4 and TRBJ1-4, with D maybe TRBD1 (5 bases). This CDR3 has 13 amino acids. The V gene lost 2 bases and the J gene lost 10 bases, with 11 bases spanning the gap.